Listed below are T cell receptor beta chains from one sample, sequenced in a study of cytomegalovirus exposure and HLA in healthy donors. Sequencing used immunoSEQ multiplex PCR; TCRdb keeps in-frame clones, though not all of them. Of some 210,000 clones in the sample, about four fifths were seen once. The sequencing input was PBMCs. The receptors shown here come from a woman between 50 and 59 years old in good health and CMV-seropositive. Both conserved end residues are part of each CDR3. D genes are given only for firm matches. Clone size, where shown, is once, few, many, or a class for clones that have expanded.

D	V	J	size	DNA	CDR3
NA	TRBV18	TRBJ2-1	NA	TGTGCCAGCTCACCACCTTCATCTAAGCAGTTCTTC	CASSPPSSKQFF
NA	TRBV28	TRBJ1-1	few	TGTGCCAGCAGTTTCAGCCGGGGTCGAGGAACTGAAGCTTTCTTT	CASSFSRGRGTEAFF
TRBD1	TRBV30	TRBJ1-5	NA	TGTGCCTGGAGTCGTACCGGGACAGGGCGCAATCAGCCCCAGCATTTT	CAWSRTGTGRNQPQHF
NA	TRBV5-4	TRBJ1-1	NA	TGTGCCAGCAGCTTGGACAGGGCGGACACTGAAGCTTTCTTT	CASSLDRADTEAFF
NA	TRBV4-2	TRBJ2-1	NA	TGTGCCAGCAGCCAAGATTCAGGCCGCGTAAAGACTGAGCAGTTCTTC	CASSQDSGRVKTEQFF
TRBD1	TRBV10-1	TRBJ1-1	NA	TGCGCCAGCAGTGCCGGGGACAGGGGCCAGAACACTGAAGCTTTCTTT	CASSAGDRGQNTEAFF
NA	TRBV7-2	TRBJ1-3	NA	TGTGCAACCGGGACTTTTGGAAACACCATATATTTT	CATGTFGNTIYF
NA	TRBV28	TRBJ1-2	NA	TGTGCCAGCAGTTTATGGAAGGGCGGGAAAGGCTACACCTTC	CASSLWKGGKGYTF
NA	TRBV7-3	TRBJ1-2	once	TGTGCCAGCAGCCAGGGCCCCAATGGCTACACCTTC	CASSQGPNGYTF
NA	TRBV2	TRBJ1-5	NA	TGTGCCAGCAGGGGCTTTGGTCAGCCCCAGCATTTT	CASRGFGQPQHF
TRBD1	TRBV4-1	TRBJ2-7	NA	TGCGCCAGCAGCCAAGCCGGACAGGGGCTTTCCTACGAGCAGTACTTC	CASSQAGQGLSYEQYF
NA	TRBV18	TRBJ2-7	few	TGTGCCAGCTCAAGTGACAGGTTTAGCTCCTACGAGCAGTACTTC	CASSSDRFSSYEQYF
NA	TRBV6-5	TRBJ1-2	NA	TGTGCCAGCACCAGAGGGGGTTTCGACTATGGCTACACCTTC	CASTRGGFDYGYTF
TRBD2	TRBV6-5	TRBJ2-3	NA	TGTGCCAGCAGTTACAGGCCAGCGGGGGGTCTCGATACGCAGTATTTT	CASSYRPAGGLDTQYF
TRBD1	TRBV18	TRBJ1-4	NA	TGTGCCAGCTCACCCCCGGACAGGTGGGGGAATGAAAAACTGTTTTTT	CASSPPDRWGNEKLFF
NA	TRBV5-5	TRBJ1-2	NA	TGTGCCAGCAGCTTATGGGGGGGAAACGGCTACACCTTC	CASSLWGGNGYTF
TRBD1	TRBV7-2	TRBJ1-1	NA	TGTGCCAGCAGCTCCTGGACAGGGGAGAACACTGAAGCTTTCTTT	CASSSWTGENTEAFF
NA	TRBV5-1	TRBJ1-1	NA	TGCGCCAGCAGCTTGGGGCCAACAAGCACTGAAGCTTTCTTT	CASSLGPTSTEAFF
NA	TRBV27	TRBJ2-7	NA	TGTGCCAGCAGTTTATCGTCGGTCTACGAGCAGTACTTC	CASSLSSVYEQYF
TRBD1	TRBV18	TRBJ1-1	once	TGTGCCAGCTCACCAACCGGGACAGGGAACACTGAAGCTTTCTTT	CASSPTGTGNTEAFF
TRBD2	TRBV4-2	TRBJ2-1	NA	TGTGCCAGCAGCCCGGGACTAGCGGGCAATGAGCAGTTCTTC	CASSPGLAGNEQFF
TRBD1	TRBV2	TRBJ1-1	NA	TGTGCCAGCAGCGGGGACAGATGGCACACTGAAGCTTTCTTT	CASSGDRWHTEAFF
NA	TRBV9	TRBJ1-4	NA	TGTGCCAGCAGCGTAGGCGGTAGGTCTGATGAAAAACTGTTTTTT	CASSVGGRSDEKLFF